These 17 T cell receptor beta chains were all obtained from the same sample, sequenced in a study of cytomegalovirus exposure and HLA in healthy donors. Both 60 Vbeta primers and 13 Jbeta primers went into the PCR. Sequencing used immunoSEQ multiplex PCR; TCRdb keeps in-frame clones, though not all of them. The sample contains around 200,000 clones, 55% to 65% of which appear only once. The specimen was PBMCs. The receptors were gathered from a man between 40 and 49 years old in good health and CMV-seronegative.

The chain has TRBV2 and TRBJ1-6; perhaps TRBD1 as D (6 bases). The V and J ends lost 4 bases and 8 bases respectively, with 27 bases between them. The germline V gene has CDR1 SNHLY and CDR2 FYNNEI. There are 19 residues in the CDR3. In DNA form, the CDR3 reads TGTGCCAGCAGTGGGGGACACGACTCGGGACACACAGAACATTCACCCCTCCACTTT. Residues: CASSGGHDSGHTEHSPLHF. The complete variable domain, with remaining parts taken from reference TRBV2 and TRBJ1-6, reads EPEVTQTPSHQVTQMGQEVILRCVPISNHLYFYWYRQILGQKVEFLVSFYNNEISEKSEIFDDQFSVERPDGSNFTLKIRSTKLEDSAMYFCASSGGHDSGHTEHSPLHFGNGTRLTVT.

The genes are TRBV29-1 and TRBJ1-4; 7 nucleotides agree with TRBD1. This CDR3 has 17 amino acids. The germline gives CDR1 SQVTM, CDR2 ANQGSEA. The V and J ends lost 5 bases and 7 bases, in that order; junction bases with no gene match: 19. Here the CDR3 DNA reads TGCAGCGTTCCGCTTTTCTGCCCGGGACAGAGTCTTGAAAAACTGTTTTTT. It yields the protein CSVPLFCPGQSLEKLFF.

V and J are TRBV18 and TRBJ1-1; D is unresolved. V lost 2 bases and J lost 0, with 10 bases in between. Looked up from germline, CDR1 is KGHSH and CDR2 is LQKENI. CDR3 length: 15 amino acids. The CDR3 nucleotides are TGTGCCAGCTCACCAGGGGAGGGAATGAACACTGAAGCTTTCTTT. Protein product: CASSPGEGMNTEAFF.

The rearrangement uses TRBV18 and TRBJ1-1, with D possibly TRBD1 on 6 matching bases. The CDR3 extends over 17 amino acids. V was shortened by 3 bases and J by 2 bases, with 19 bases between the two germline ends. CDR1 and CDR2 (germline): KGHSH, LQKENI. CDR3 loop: CASSPTLGGAGNTEAFF. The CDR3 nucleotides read TGTGCCAGCTCACCTACCTTGGGGGGGGCGGGAAACACTGAAGCTTTCTTT.

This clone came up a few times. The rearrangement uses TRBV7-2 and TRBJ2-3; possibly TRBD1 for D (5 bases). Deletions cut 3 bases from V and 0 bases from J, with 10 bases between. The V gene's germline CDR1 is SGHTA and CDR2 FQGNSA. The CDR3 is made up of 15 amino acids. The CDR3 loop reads CASSFDRSSTDTQYF. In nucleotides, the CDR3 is TGTGCCAGCAGCTTCGACAGATCTAGCACAGATACGCAGTATTTT.

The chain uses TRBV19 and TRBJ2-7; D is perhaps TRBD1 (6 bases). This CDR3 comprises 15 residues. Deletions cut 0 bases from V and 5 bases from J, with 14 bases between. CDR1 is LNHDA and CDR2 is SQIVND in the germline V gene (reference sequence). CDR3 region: CASSIEYREIDEQYF. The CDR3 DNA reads TGTGCCAGTAGTATAGAGTACAGGGAGATCGACGAGCAGTACTTC.

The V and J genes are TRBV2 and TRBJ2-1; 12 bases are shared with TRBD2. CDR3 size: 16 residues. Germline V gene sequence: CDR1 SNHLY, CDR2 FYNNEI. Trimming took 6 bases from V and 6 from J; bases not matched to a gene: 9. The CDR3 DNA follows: TGTGCCAGCAGCGGGAGACTAGCGGGAGTCCTCAATGAGCAGTTCTTC. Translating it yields CASSGRLAGVLNEQFF.

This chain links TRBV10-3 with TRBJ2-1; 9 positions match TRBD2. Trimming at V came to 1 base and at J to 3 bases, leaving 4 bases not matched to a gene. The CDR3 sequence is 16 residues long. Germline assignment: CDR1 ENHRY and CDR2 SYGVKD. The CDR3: CAISELGLANYNEQFF. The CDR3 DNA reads TGTGCCATCAGTGAGTTAGGACTAGCGAACTACAATGAGCAGTTCTTC.

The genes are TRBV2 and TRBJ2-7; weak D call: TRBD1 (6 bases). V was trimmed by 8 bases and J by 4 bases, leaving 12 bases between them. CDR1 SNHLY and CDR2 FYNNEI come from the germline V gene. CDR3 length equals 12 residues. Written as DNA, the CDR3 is TGTGCCAGCGGGGGAACAGGGTACGAGCAGTACTTC. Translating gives CASGGTGYEQYF.

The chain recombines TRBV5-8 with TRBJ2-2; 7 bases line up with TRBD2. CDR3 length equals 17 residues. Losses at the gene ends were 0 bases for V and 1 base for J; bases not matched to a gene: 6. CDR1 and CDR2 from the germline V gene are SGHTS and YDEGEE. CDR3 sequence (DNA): TGTGCCAGCAGCTTGGACCCTCGGACTAGGAACACCGGGGAGCTGTTTTTT. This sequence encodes CASSLDPRTRNTGELFF.

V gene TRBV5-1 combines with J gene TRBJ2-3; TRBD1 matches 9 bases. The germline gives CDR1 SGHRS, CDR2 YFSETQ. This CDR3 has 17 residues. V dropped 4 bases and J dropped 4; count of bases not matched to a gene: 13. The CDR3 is CASSTGTGTGRADTQYF. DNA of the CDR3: TGCGCCAGCAGCACGGGTACCGGGACAGGGAGAGCAGATACGCAGTATTTT.

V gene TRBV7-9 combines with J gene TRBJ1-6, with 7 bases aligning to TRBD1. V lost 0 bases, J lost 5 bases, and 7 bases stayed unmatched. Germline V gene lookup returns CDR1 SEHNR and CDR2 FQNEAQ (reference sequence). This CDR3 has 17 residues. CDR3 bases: TGTGCCAGCAGCTTAGCACAGGGGATAAAGGATAATTCACCCCTCCACTTT. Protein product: CASSLAQGIKDNSPLHF.

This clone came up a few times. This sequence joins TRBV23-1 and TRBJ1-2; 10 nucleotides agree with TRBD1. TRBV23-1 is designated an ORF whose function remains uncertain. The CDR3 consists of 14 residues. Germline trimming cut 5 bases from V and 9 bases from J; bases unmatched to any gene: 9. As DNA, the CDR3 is TGCGCCAGCAGTGCCCGGGACAGGGGTAGATGCTACACCTTC. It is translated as CASSARDRGRCYTF.

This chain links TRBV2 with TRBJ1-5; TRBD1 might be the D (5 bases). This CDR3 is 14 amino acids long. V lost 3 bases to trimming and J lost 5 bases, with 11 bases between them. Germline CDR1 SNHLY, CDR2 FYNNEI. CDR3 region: CASSDVSGYQPQHF. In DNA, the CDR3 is TGTGCCAGCAGTGACGTGTCAGGGTATCAGCCCCAGCATTTT.

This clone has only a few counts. The CDR3 protein is CASSFGVGQGVGEAFF. For the CDR3, the DNA is TGCGCCAGCAGCTTTGGAGTGGGACAGGGCGTAGGTGAAGCTTTCTTT. The rearrangement joins TRBV5-1 to TRBJ1-1; the match to TRBD1 covers 9 bases. The germline V gene encodes CDR1 SGHRS and CDR2 YFSETQ. V was pared by 2 bases and J by 7 bases, with 12 bases of the junction left unmatched. CDR3 size: 16 residues.

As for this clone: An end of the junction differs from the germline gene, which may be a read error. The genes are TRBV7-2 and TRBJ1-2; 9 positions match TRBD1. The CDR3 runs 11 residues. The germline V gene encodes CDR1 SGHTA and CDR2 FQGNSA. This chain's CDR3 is CASSPRDRAVF. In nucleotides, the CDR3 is TGTGCCAGCAGCCCCAGGGACAGGGCTGTCTTC.

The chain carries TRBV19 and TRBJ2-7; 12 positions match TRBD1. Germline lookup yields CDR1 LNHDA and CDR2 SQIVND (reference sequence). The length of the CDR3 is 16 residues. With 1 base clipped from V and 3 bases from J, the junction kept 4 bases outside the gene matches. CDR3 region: CASSIAGTGGVYEQYF. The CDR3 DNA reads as TGTGCCAGTAGTATAGCTGGGACAGGGGGCGTCTACGAGCAGTACTTC.